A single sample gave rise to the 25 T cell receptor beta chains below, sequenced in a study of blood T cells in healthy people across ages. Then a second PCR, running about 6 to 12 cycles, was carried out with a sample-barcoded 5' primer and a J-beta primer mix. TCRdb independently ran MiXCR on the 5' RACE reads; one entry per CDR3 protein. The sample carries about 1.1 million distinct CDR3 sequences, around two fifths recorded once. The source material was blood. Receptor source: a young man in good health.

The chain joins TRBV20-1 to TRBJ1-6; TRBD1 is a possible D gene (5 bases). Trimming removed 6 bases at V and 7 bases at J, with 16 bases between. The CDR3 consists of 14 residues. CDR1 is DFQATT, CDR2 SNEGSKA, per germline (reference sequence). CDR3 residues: CSADPGRANSPLHF. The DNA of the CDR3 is TGCAGTGCGGATCCCGGCAGGGCAAATTCACCCCTCCACTTT.

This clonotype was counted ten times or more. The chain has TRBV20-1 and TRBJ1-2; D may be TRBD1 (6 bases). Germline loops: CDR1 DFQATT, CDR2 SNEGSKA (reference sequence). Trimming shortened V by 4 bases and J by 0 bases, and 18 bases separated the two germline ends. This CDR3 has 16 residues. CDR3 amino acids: CSANHHREPANYGYTF. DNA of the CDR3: TGCAGTGCTAACCACCACAGGGAACCTGCTAACTATGGCTACACCTTC.

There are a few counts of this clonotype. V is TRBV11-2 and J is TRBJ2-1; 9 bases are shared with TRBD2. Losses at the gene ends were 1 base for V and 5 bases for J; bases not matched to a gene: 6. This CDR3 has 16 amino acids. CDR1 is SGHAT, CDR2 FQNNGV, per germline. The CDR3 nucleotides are TGTGCCAGCAGCTTAGTAATGGGCGGGGGGGACAATGAGCAGTTCTTC. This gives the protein CASSLVMGGGDNEQFF.

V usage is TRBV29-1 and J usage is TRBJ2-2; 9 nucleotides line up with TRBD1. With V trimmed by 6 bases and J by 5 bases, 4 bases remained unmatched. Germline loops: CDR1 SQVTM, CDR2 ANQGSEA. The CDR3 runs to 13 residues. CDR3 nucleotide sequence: TGCAGCGTAGGACAGGGGATTACCGGGGAGCTGTTTTTT. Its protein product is CSVGQGITGELFF.

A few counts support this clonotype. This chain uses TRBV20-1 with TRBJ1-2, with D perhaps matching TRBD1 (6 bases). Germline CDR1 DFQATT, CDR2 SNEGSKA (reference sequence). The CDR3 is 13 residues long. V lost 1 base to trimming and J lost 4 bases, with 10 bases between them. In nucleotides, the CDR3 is TGCAGTGCTAGAGCAGGGGAAACCTATGGCTACACCTTC. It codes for CSARAGETYGYTF.

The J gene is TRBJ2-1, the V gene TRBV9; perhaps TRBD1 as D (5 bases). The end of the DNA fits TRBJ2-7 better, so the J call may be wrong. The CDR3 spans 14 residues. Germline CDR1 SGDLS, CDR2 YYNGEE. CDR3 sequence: CASSVGGNPNEQYF. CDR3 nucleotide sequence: TGTGCCAGCAGCGTAGGGGGCAATCCAAATGAGCAGTACTTC.

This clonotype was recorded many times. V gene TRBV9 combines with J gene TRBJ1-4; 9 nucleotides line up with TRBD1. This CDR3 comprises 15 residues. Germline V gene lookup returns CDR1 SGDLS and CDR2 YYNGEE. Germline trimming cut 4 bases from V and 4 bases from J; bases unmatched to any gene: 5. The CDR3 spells CASSSPGQGNEKLFF. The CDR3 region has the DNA TGTGCCAGCAGCTCGCCGGGACAGGGTAATGAAAAACTGTTTTTT.

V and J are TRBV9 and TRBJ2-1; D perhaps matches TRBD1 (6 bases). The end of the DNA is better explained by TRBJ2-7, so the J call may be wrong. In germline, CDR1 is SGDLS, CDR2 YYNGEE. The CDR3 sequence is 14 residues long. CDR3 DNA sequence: TGTGCCAGCCACAGGGCTGATTCCTACAATGAGCAGTACTTC. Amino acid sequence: CASHRADSYNEQYF.

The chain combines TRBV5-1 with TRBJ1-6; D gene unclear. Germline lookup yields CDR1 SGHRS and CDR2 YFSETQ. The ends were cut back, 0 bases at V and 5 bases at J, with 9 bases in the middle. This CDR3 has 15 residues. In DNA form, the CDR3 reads TGCGCCAGCAGCTTGGGGCAAGATCATAATTCACCCCTCCACTTT. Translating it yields CASSLGQDHNSPLHF.

DNA of the CDR3: TGCAGCGTTGTCCCCTCCCAAGAGACCCAGTACTTC. It translates to CSVVPSQETQYF. The chain joins TRBV29-1 to TRBJ2-5; D is ambiguous. The germline V gene encodes CDR1 SQVTM and CDR2 ANQGSEA. V lost 4 bases and J lost 1, with 7 bases in between. The CDR3 is 12 amino acids.

As DNA, the CDR3 is TGTGCCAGCAGCTCCCAACCCCAGGGAGGCTACACCTTC. Translating gives CASSSQPQGGYTF. V and J are TRBV11-2 and TRBJ1-2, with a weak D call TRBD1 (5 bases). Trimming shortened V by 4 bases and J by 8 bases, and 14 bases separated the two germline ends. This CDR3 has 13 residues. Germline V gene data show CDR1 as SGHAT and CDR2 as FQNNGV.

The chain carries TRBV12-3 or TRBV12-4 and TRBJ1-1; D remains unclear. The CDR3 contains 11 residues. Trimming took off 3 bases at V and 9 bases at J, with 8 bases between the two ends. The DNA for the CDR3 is TGTGCCAGCAGTTTCGTAGCGAAAGCTTTCTTT. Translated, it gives CASSFVAKAFF.

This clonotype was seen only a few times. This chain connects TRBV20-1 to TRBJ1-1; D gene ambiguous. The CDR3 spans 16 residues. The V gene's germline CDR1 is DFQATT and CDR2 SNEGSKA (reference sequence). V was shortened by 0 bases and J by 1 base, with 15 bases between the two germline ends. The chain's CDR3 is CSARDRGGAGNTEAFF. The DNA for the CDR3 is TGCAGTGCTAGAGATCGGGGAGGAGCGGGGAACACTGAAGCTTTCTTT.

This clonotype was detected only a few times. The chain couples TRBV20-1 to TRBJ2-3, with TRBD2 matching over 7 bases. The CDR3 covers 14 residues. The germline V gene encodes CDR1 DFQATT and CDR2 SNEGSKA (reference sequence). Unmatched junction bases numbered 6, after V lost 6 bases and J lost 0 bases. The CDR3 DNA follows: TGCAGTGCCTTCAGCGGGGATAGCACAGATACGCAGTATTTT. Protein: CSAFSGDSTDTQYF.

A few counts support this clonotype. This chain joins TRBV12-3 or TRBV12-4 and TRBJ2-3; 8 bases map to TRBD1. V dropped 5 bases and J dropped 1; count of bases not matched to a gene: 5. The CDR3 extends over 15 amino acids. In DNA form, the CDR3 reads TGTGCCAGCAGTGGGACAGGATTACGCACAGATACGCAGTATTTT. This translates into CASSGTGLRTDTQYF.

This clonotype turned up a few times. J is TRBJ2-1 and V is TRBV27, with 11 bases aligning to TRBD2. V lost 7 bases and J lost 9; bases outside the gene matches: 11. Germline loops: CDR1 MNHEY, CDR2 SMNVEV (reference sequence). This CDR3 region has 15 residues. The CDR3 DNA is TGTGCCAGCATCCTTAGCGGGGGGGCTTTCTCTGAGCAGTTCTTC. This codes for CASILSGGAFSEQFF.

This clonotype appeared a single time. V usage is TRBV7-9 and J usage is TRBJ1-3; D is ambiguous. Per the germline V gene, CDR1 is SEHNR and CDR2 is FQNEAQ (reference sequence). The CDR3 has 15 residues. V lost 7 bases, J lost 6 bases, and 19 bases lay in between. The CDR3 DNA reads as TGTGCCAGCACCGACACGGGTGAATTTGAAAACACCATATATTTT. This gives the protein CASTDTGEFENTIYF.

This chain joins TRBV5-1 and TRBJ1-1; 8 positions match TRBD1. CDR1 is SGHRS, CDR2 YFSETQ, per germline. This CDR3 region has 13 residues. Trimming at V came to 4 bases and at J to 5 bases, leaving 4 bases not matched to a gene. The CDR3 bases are TGCGCCAGCAGCCGCCGGACAGGGACTGAAGCTTTCTTT. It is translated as CASSRRTGTEAFF.

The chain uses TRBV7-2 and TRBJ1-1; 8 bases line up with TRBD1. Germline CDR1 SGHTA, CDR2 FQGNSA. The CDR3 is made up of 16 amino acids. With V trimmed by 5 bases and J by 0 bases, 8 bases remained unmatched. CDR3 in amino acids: CASSPTTGEMNTEAFF. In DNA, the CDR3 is TGTGCCAGCAGCCCCACGACAGGGGAGATGAACACTGAAGCTTTCTTT.

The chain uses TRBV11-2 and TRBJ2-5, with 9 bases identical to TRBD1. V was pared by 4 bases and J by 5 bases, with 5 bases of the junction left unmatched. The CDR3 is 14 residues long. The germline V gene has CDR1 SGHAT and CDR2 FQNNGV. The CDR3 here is CASSWDREVETQYF. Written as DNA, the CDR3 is TGTGCCAGCAGCTGGGACAGGGAGGTGGAGACCCAGTACTTC.

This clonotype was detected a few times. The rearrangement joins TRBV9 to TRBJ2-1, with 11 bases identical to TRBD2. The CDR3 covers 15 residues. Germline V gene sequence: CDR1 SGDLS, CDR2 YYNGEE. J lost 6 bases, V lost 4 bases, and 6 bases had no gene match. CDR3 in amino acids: CASSPGLAGLNEQFF. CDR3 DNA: TGTGCCAGCAGCCCCGGACTAGCGGGTCTCAATGAGCAGTTCTTC.

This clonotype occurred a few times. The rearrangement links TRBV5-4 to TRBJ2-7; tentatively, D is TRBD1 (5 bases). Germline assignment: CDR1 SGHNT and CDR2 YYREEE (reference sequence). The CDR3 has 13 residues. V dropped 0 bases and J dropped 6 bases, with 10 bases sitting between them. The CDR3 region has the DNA TGTGCCAGCAGCTTGGGGGGTAGGGGCGAGCAGTACTTC. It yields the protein CASSLGGRGEQYF. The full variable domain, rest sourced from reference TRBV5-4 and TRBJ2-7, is ETGVTQSPTHLIKTRGQQVTLRCSSQSGHNTVSWYQQALGQGPQFIFQYYREEENGRGNFPPRFSGLQFPNYSSELNVNALELDDSALYLCASSLGGRGEQYFGPGTRLTVT.

The CDR3 coding sequence is TGTGCCAGCAGCTTAGGAATCGGGTATGAGCAGTTCTTC. Protein sequence: CASSLGIGYEQFF. This chain joins TRBV7-2 and TRBJ2-1, with no clear D. Looked up from germline, CDR1 is SGHTA and CDR2 is FQGNSA. Trimming removed 1 base from V and 8 bases from J, with 9 bases in between. The length of the CDR3 is 13 residues.

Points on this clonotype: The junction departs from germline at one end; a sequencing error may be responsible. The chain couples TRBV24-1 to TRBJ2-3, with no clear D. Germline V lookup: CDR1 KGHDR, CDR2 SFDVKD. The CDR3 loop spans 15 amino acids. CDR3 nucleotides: TGTGCCACCAGTGATACCGGACCATACACAGATACGCGGTATTTT. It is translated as CATSDTGPYTDTRYF.

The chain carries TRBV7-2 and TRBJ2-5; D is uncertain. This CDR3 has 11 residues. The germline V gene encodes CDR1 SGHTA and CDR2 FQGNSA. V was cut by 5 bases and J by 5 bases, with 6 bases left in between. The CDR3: CASSMMETQYF. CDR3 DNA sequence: TGTGCCAGCAGCATGATGGAGACCCAGTACTTC.